This T cell receptor (beta chain) derives from a study of blood T cell repertoires in COVID-19. The CDR3 contains 17 residues. Trimming at V came to 1 base and at J to 5 bases, leaving 9 bases not matched to a gene. CDR1 and CDR2 (germline): SGHNT, YENEEA. Using immunoSEQ multiplex PCR, the repertoire was profiled, and TCRdb retains in-frame clones only, with some absent. The table records about 76,000 clones, approximately 86% of them present only once. The sequence came from a human donor in a cohort sampled during active COVID-19. Sequencing was performed on peripheral blood. The rearrangement links TRBV11-3 to TRBJ2-2; the match to TRBD2 covers 8 bases. This chain's CDR3 is CASSLAGSGVGTGELFF. The CDR3 DNA reads TGTGCCAGCAGCTTAGCGGGTAGCGGGGTTGGAACCGGGGAGCTGTTTTTT.